What follows describes a single T cell receptor (beta chain). The antigen is unknown. The sample originates from a study of response to subunit inactivated influenza vaccine. General observations from the study: T cells newly recruited by each seasonal influenza vaccination are few, the authors suggested.

TCRdb redid the calling of the RT-PCR reads with MiXCR, one entry per CDR3 protein. This table holds roughly 700,000 distinct CDR3 sequences, roughly 14% found once. The specimen was PBMCs from blood, collected 14 to 15 days before vaccination. The origin of this receptor is a man over 45 who received an inactivated influenza vaccine.

The CDR3 sequence is CASTPGLNTGELFF. The DNA for the CDR3 is TGTGCCAGCACCCCGGGACTTAACACCGGGGAGCTGTTTTTT. The rearrangement links TRBV12-3 or TRBV12-4 to TRBJ2-2, with D possibly matching TRBD2 (6 bases). V lost 7 bases and J lost 2, with 11 bases in between. This CDR3 is built from 14 residues.